Following are 9 T cell receptor beta chains from one sample sequenced in a study of blood T cell repertoires in COVID-19. Sequenced by immunoSEQ multiplex PCR; TCRdb stores in-frame clones only, minus some. Altogether over 150,000 clones are present, 80% to 90% being singletons, with the ten largest covering 1% to 1.2%. The source material was peripheral blood. The source of these receptors is a man between 40 and 49 years old with acute or convalescent COVID-19.

The chain employs TRBV7-2 and TRBJ2-1; no reliable D call. The germline V gene has CDR1 SGHTA and CDR2 FQGNSA. Between the trimmed V and J ends, which lost 0 bases and 6 bases, there was a span of 15 bases. The CDR3 extends over 16 amino acids. Here the CDR3 DNA reads TGTGCCAGCAGCTTAGCTAGCAGTATACGAGGCAATGAGCAGTTCTTC. Encoded protein: CASSLASSIRGNEQFF.

The genes are TRBV27 and TRBJ2-7; 7 nucleotides agree with TRBD1. The germline V gene has CDR1 MNHEY and CDR2 SMNVEV (reference sequence). This CDR3 is built from 16 residues. J was trimmed by 7 bases and V by 8 bases; bases with no gene match: 20. CDR3 residues: CASARGGTAVGSEQYF. The CDR3 DNA is TGTGCCAGCGCAAGGGGTGGGACAGCAGTTGGTTCTGAGCAGTACTTC.

The chain couples TRBV5-1 to TRBJ1-5, with D maybe TRBD1 (6 bases). Germline V gene data show CDR1 as SGHRS and CDR2 as YFSETQ. V was pared by 4 bases and J by 4 bases, with 12 bases between. The CDR3 covers 14 residues. In DNA form, the CDR3 reads TGCGCCAGCAGCCAGACAGGCTTGAATCAGCCCCAGCATTTT. Its protein is CASSQTGLNQPQHF. The full variable domain, in which reference TRBV5-1 and TRBJ1-5 provide the parts outside the CDR3, is KAGVTQTPRYLIKTRGQQVTLSCSPISGHRSVSWYQQTPGQGLQFLFEYFSETQRNKGNFPGRFSGRQFSNSRSEMNVSTLELGDSALYLCASSQTGLNQPQHFGDGTRLSIL.

This clone was counted a single time. The gene calls are TRBV5-4 and TRBJ1-4, with 10 bases matching TRBD1. This CDR3 spans 15 amino acids. The ends lost 4 bases at V and 7 bases at J; junction bases unmatched: 7. The germline gives CDR1 SGHNT, CDR2 YYREEE (reference sequence). CDR3 DNA sequence: TGTGCCAGCAGCCGAGACAGGGGGCGTCGTGAAAAACTGTTTTTT. Protein product: CASSRDRGRREKLFF.

This chain joins TRBV20-1 and TRBJ1-1; no clear D. This CDR3 has 9 residues. CDR1 DFQATT and CDR2 SNEGSKA come from the germline V gene (reference sequence). V was clipped by 8 bases and J by 11 bases, with 12 bases between them. CDR3 residues: CSLHDGAFF. For the CDR3, the DNA is TGCAGTTTACATGACGGGGCTTTCTTT.

The chain employs TRBV5-1 and TRBJ2-6; TRBD2 matches 11 bases. CDR3 length equals 21 residues. Germline CDR1 SGHRS, CDR2 YFSETQ. The V gene end was trimmed by 1 base and the J gene end by 4 bases; junction bases not matched to a gene: 16. The CDR3 nucleotides read TGCGCCAGCAGCTTGAGTCTAGCGGGGGGCTACGGAGAGAGCGGGGCCAACGTCCTGACTTTC. Translated, it gives CASSLSLAGGYGESGANVLTF.

The chain couples TRBV30 to TRBJ1-3; no clear D gene. V dropped 2 bases and J dropped 1 base, with 12 bases sitting between them. Germline values: CDR1 GTSNPN, CDR2 SVGIG (reference sequence). This CDR3 comprises 15 residues. CDR3 nucleotides: TGTGCCTGGAGTATAGGGCGCGGGTCTGGAAACACCATATATTTT. Encoded protein: CAWSIGRGSGNTIYF.

This sequence joins TRBV3-1 (or the pseudogene TRBV3-2) and TRBJ1-4; TRBD1 agrees at 7 bases. CDR3 length equals 14 residues. The V gene's germline CDR1 is LGHDT and CDR2 YNNKEL (reference sequence). Trimming at V came to 3 bases and at J to 7 bases, leaving 5 bases not matched to a gene. For the CDR3, the DNA is TGTGCCAGCAGCCACGAAGGGGGCGGTGAAAAACTGTTTTTT. Amino acids: CASSHEGGGEKLFF.

The chain combines TRBV5-4 with TRBJ2-3; 7 bases are a match to TRBD2. Trimming cost V 3 bases and J 2 bases; bases outside gene matches: 9. This CDR3 is 16 amino acids long. The germline gives CDR1 SGHNT, CDR2 YYREEE (reference sequence). CDR3 sequence reads: CASSSPQRGITDTQYF. In DNA, the CDR3 is TGTGCCAGCAGCTCGCCTCAGCGGGGAATCACAGATACGCAGTATTTT.